The clone carrying this T cell receptor (beta chain) is deemed medium-sized. As yet, its antigen is unknown. The data were obtained in a study of T cells in localized non-small cell lung cancer. Study observations and caveats: Heterogeneity stays possible, as sequencing covered only one tumor region. Peak T cell clonality was found in uninvolved adjacent lung, exceeding tumor. Prolonged overall survival went with higher T cell density in the blood.

Assay used: immunoSEQ multiplex PCR; TCRdb lists only in-frame clones, some missing. The data show roughly 3,300 clones, about 25% seen once. Two independent pathologists confirmed no atypia in lung taken at least 2 cm from tumor. The V gene lost 1 base and the J gene lost 0 bases, with 15 bases spanning the gap. CDR1 SGHNT and CDR2 YENEEA come from the germline V gene. CDR3 length: 17 amino acids. The material sequenced was normal lung tissue next to the tumor, taken before any cancer treatment. This chain uses TRBV11-3 with TRBJ1-1, with a weak D call TRBD1 (6 bases). The receptor comes from a man aged 35 to 69 with stage III squamous cell lung carcinoma. The CDR3 DNA sequence: TGTGCCAGCAGCTTAGTTTCTGGGGGGGCGGTGAACACTGAAGCTTTCTTT. It yields the protein CASSLVSGGAVNTEAFF.